What follows is one T cell receptor beta chain and its context. This sample was included in a study of shared clonotypes between healthy human individuals. The assay was immunoSEQ multiplex PCR, and TCRdb's table has in-frame clones only and misses some. The data show roughly 2,000,000 clones, roughly 93% seen once. The germline CDR1 and CDR2 sequences are MNHNS and SASEGT. The CDR3 totals 17 residues. The V and J ends lost 0 bases and 3 bases, in that order; junction bases with no gene match: 10. Positively selected for CCR7, the CD45RO-negative cells used as naive CD8 cells excluded terminally differentiated effector memory CD45RA+ cells.

This clonotype originated in a man aged 18-30 years in good health. Some clones in this sample may be carry-over from other donors' samples. The sequenced sample was naive CD8+ T cells from PBMCs. The chain is built from TRBV6-1 and TRBJ2-7, with 8 bases aligning to TRBD2. CDR3 DNA sequence: TGTGCCAGCAGTGAAGCGAGGCTAGCGGGTGTGGTCTACGAGCAGTACTTC. It is translated as CASSEARLAGVVYEQYF.